This TCR beta chain appears in the sequencing data of a study of spatial heterogeneity in lung cancer. Across the study: Averaged across combinations, each unique TCR and UMI pairing appeared more than ten times in raw reads, which were uncorrected. Study outcomes and limitations: Whereas they appeared in blood less at follow-up, ubiquitous expanded tumor TCRs appeared there more at resection.

CDR1 is SGDLS and CDR2 is YYNGEE in the germline V gene. The CDR3 is made up of 16 amino acids. The trim removed 4 bases at V and 3 bases at J, leaving 11 bases unmatched. The presence of a unique molecular identifier marked each TCR cDNA molecule. One entry per CDR3 protein results from TCRdb running MiXCR on the 5' RACE reads. The top ten hold almost 7% of the sample, which has 75,000 or so distinct CDR3 sequences, approximately 8% seen once. This clonotype was detected many times. Its target is not known. Time point defined: sample taken at primary tumor resection. Material for sequencing was whole RNA from tumor, nontumor lung or frozen PBMC, left unsorted.

The sequence derives from a male donor with early-stage non-small cell lung cancer. This chain uses TRBV9 with TRBJ2-3; 7 bases align to TRBD2. Here the sequenced sample was PBMCs, taken at surgery. CDR3 in DNA: TGTGCCAGCAGCAAACTTGGACTAGGGTTAACAGATACGCAGTATTTT. It encodes CASSKLGLGLTDTQYF.